Listed below are T cell receptor beta chains from one sample, sequenced in a study of Ad26.COV2.S vaccination and SARS-CoV-2 variants. TCRdb's copy holds only in-frame clones and misses some; the assay was immunoSEQ multiplex PCR. The data contain 300,000 to 400,000 clones, around 92% of them singletons. The starting material was peripheral blood, obtained after recovery from COVID-19. The receptor source for this set is a human donor who had recovered from COVID-19. CDR3s include the opening cysteine and the closing phenylalanine or tryptophan. The D gene is left open where the match is weak. Expanded clones are given a class, and other clones once, few, many or no size at all.

cdr3_nt: TGTGCCAGCAGCCTCCTAGTAGGGGCCTCCTACAATGAGCAGTTCTTC; cdr3_aa: CASSLLVGASYNEQFF; j_call: TRBJ2-1; d_call: -; v_call: TRBV3-1/TRBV3-2; clone_size: -; cdr3_length: 16
cdr3_nt: TGTGCCAGTACCATGACAGGGTCTATTTCACCCCTCCACTTT; cdr3_aa: CASTMTGSISPLHF; j_call: TRBJ1-6; d_call: TRBD1; v_call: TRBV19; clone_size: -; cdr3_length: 14
cdr3_nt: TGTGCCATCATGGAGGAGGGAGATACGCAGTATTTT; cdr3_aa: CAIMEEGDTQYF; j_call: TRBJ2-3; d_call: -; v_call: TRBV10-3; clone_size: -; cdr3_length: 12
cdr3_nt: TGTGCCAGCTCACCCCGACTAGCGGGGAACACCGGGGAGCTGTTTTTT; cdr3_aa: CASSPRLAGNTGELFF; j_call: TRBJ2-2; d_call: TRBD2; v_call: TRBV18; clone_size: -; cdr3_length: 16
cdr3_nt: TGCGCCAGCAGCCAAACCCTCTCTGAAGCTTTCTTT; cdr3_aa: CASSQTLSEAFF; j_call: TRBJ1-1; d_call: -; v_call: TRBV5-1; clone_size: -; cdr3_length: 12
cdr3_nt: TGTGCCAGCGGGAGACAGCGCTACAATGAGCAGTTCTTC; cdr3_aa: CASGRQRYNEQFF; j_call: TRBJ2-1; d_call: -; v_call: TRBV3-1/TRBV3-2; clone_size: -; cdr3_length: 13
cdr3_nt: TGTGCCAGCAGCAGACGAGGGACAGCAGAGTACAATGAGCAGTTCTTC; cdr3_aa: CASSRRGTAEYNEQFF; j_call: TRBJ2-1; d_call: TRBD1; v_call: TRBV7-9; clone_size: -; cdr3_length: 16
cdr3_nt: TGCAGTGCTCCTGATTACAATGAGCAGTTCTTC; cdr3_aa: CSAPDYNEQFF; j_call: TRBJ2-1; d_call: -; v_call: TRBV20-1; clone_size: -; cdr3_length: 11
cdr3_nt: TGTGCCAGCAGCCCGACAGCCAACTATGGCTACACCTTC; cdr3_aa: CASSPTANYGYTF; j_call: TRBJ1-2; d_call: -; v_call: TRBV11-2; clone_size: -; cdr3_length: 13
cdr3_nt: TGTGCCAGCAGTGTAGATCGGACGTATATTGAAAAACTGTTTTTT; cdr3_aa: CASSVDRTYIEKLFF; j_call: TRBJ1-4; d_call: -; v_call: TRBV2; clone_size: -; cdr3_length: 15
cdr3_nt: TGTGCCACCAGCAGAGTCGTGGGAATCGCAGGGGGCAGCAAGAACTATGGCTACACCTTC; cdr3_aa: CATSRVVGIAGGSKNYGYTF; j_call: TRBJ1-2; d_call: TRBD1; v_call: TRBV15; clone_size: -; cdr3_length: 20
cdr3_nt: TGTGCCACCAGTGATGACTGGACTAGCGGGGGGGCCGGAACGCAGTATTTT; cdr3_aa: CATSDDWTSGGAGTQYF; j_call: TRBJ2-3; d_call: TRBD2; v_call: TRBV24-1; clone_size: -; cdr3_length: 17
cdr3_nt: TGCAGCGGCGCGGACAGGGGAGGAGGCTACACCTTC; cdr3_aa: CSGADRGGGYTF; j_call: TRBJ1-2; d_call: TRBD1; v_call: TRBV29-1; clone_size: -; cdr3_length: 12
cdr3_nt: TGCAGCGTGGCGCCGGGGTTAACCAAAAACATTCAGTACTTC; cdr3_aa: CSVAPGLTKNIQYF; j_call: TRBJ2-4; d_call: -; v_call: TRBV29-1; clone_size: -; cdr3_length: 14
cdr3_nt: TGTGCCAGCAGTTTTGGTCCAGAGCTGAACACTGAAGCTTTCTTT; cdr3_aa: CASSFGPELNTEAFF; j_call: TRBJ1-1; d_call: -; v_call: TRBV27; clone_size: -; cdr3_length: 15
cdr3_nt: TGTGCCAGCAGTGACGGCCAGGCTTTCACAGATACGCAGTATTTT; cdr3_aa: CASSDGQAFTDTQYF; j_call: TRBJ2-3; d_call: -; v_call: TRBV2; clone_size: -; cdr3_length: 15
cdr3_nt: TGCGCCAGCAGCCCGATGACTAACTCCTACGAGCAGTACTTC; cdr3_aa: CASSPMTNSYEQYF; j_call: TRBJ2-7; d_call: -; v_call: TRBV5-1; clone_size: -; cdr3_length: 14
cdr3_nt: TGTGCCAGCAGTTTGGGACAGGGGAACGTCTACACCTTC; cdr3_aa: CASSLGQGNVYTF; j_call: TRBJ1-2; d_call: TRBD1; v_call: TRBV12-3/TRBV12-4; clone_size: -; cdr3_length: 13
cdr3_nt: TGTGCCAGCAGCTTAGATATGATATCCTACGAGCAGTACTTC; cdr3_aa: CASSLDMISYEQYF; j_call: TRBJ2-7; d_call: -; v_call: TRBV7-9; clone_size: -; cdr3_length: 14
cdr3_nt: TGTGCCAGCAGCGCCCGGACACGGACCGGTACGCAGTATTTT; cdr3_aa: CASSARTRTGTQYF; j_call: TRBJ2-3; d_call: -; v_call: TRBV5-4; clone_size: once; cdr3_length: 14
cdr3_nt: TGTGCCAGTGATAGAGGAGGTGACCAGCCCCAGCATTTT; cdr3_aa: CASDRGGDQPQHF; j_call: TRBJ1-5; d_call: -; v_call: TRBV21-1; clone_size: -; cdr3_length: 13
cdr3_nt: TGCGCCAGCAGCCAGACACGGGGGGCCACAGATACGCAGTATTTT; cdr3_aa: CASSQTRGATDTQYF; j_call: TRBJ2-3; d_call: -; v_call: TRBV4-3; clone_size: -; cdr3_length: 15
cdr3_nt: TGTGCCAGCAGTCGCTCGGGACGGGACACTGAAGCTTTCTTT; cdr3_aa: CASSRSGRDTEAFF; j_call: TRBJ1-1; d_call: -; v_call: TRBV6-5; clone_size: -; cdr3_length: 14
cdr3_nt: TGTGCCAGCAGTGAAGCGATAATTGGTCAGCCCCAGCATTTT; cdr3_aa: CASSEAIIGQPQHF; j_call: TRBJ1-5; d_call: -; v_call: TRBV6-1; clone_size: -; cdr3_length: 14
cdr3_nt: TGTGCCAGCAGCATGACAGGGCCCACTGAAGCTTTCTTT; cdr3_aa: CASSMTGPTEAFF; j_call: TRBJ1-1; d_call: TRBD1; v_call: TRBV5-4; clone_size: -; cdr3_length: 13
cdr3_nt: TGCAGTGCGGTTACTGGAAACACCATATATTTT; cdr3_aa: CSAVTGNTIYF; j_call: TRBJ1-3; d_call: -; v_call: TRBV20-1; clone_size: -; cdr3_length: 11
cdr3_nt: TGTGCCAGCAGTAGGACAGGGACCGAGTATGGCTACACCTTC; cdr3_aa: CASSRTGTEYGYTF; j_call: TRBJ1-2; d_call: TRBD1; v_call: TRBV2; clone_size: -; cdr3_length: 14
cdr3_nt: TGTGCCAGCAGGATAAGAAATCAGCCCCAGCATTTT; cdr3_aa: CASRIRNQPQHF; j_call: TRBJ1-5; d_call: -; v_call: TRBV12-3/TRBV12-4; clone_size: -; cdr3_length: 12
cdr3_nt: TGTGCCAGCAGTCGACCAAGGACTAGCGGCTCCTACGAGCAGTACTTC; cdr3_aa: CASSRPRTSGSYEQYF; j_call: TRBJ2-7; d_call: TRBD2; v_call: TRBV6-6; clone_size: -; cdr3_length: 16